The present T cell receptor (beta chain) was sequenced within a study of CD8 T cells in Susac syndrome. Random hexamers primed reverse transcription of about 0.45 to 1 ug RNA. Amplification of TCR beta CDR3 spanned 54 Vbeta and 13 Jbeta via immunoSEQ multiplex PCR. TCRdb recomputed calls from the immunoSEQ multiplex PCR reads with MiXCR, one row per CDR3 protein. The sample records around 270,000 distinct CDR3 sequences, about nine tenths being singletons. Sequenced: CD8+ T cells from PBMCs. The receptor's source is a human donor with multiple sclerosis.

The DNA for the CDR3 is TGTGCCAGCAGCGTAGAAGGCGGGGGTGTGCGGGAGCAGTACTTC. Translated: CASSVEGGGVREQYF. V usage is TRBV9 and J usage is TRBJ2-7, with 7 bases lining up with TRBD2. CDR3 size: 15 residues. Germline CDR1 and CDR2: SGDLS and YYNGEE. Trimming at V came to 0 bases and at J to 7 bases, leaving 10 bases not matched to a gene.